A selection of T cell receptor beta chains follows, all from one sample in a study of metastatic and nonmetastatic thyroid tumors. TCRdb reassembled clones from the PCR reads with MiXCR. The data show about 35,000 clones, 25% to 30% seen once. Sample: blood. The source of these receptors is a female donor with papillary thyroid cancer or a benign thyroid nodule (not recorded which). Some clones in this sample may be carry-over from other donors' samples. Each CDR3 is given with its conserved first and last residue. Each record gives: D gene, J gene, V gene, clone size, CDR3 length, CDR3 protein, CDR3 DNA. D genes are given only for firm matches. Size is stated for part of the rows, as once, few or many counts, or as a class when the clone is expanded.

NA TRBJ1-2 TRBV6-1 NA 13 CASSLWSDYGYTF TGTGCCAGCAGCCTTTGGAGCGACTATGGCTACACCTTC
TRBD2 TRBJ2-7 TRBV19 few 14 CASKPGGPLDEQYF TGTGCCAGTAAGCCGGGAGGGCCTCTCGACGAGCAGTACTTC
TRBD1 TRBJ1-5 TRBV28 NA 13 CATRQGINQPQHF TGTGCCACACGACAGGGGATTAATCAGCCCCAGCATTTT
NA TRBJ1-1 TRBV10-3 many 13 CAISDSSASEAFF TGTGCCATCAGTGATTCCTCGGCGTCTGAAGCTTTCTTT
NA TRBJ2-7 TRBV20-1 NA 14 CSAVRSTGIREQYF TGCAGTGCTGTCCGGTCGACAGGTATTAGGGAGCAGTACTTC
TRBD1 TRBJ1-2 TRBV9 many 14 CASSKGTASNGYTF TGTGCCAGCAGCAAGGGGACAGCGTCAAATGGCTACACCTTC
NA TRBJ1-2 TRBV5-5 many 15 CASSLGHVANYGYTF TGTGCCAGCAGCTTGGGACACGTAGCTAACTATGGCTACACCTTC
TRBD2 TRBJ2-3 TRBV11-3 NA 12 CASSLGTSGQYF TGTGCCAGCAGCTTAGGGACTAGCGGGCAGTATTTT
NA TRBJ1-1 TRBV5-1 many 14 CASSLKGQNTEAFF TGCGCCAGCAGCTTGAAAGGCCAGAACACTGAAGCTTTCTTT
NA TRBJ2-7 TRBV15 NA 14 CATSRGGSLNEQYF TGTGCCACCAGCAGAGGGGGGAGCCTGAACGAGCAGTACTTC
NA TRBJ1-1 TRBV12-3/TRBV12-4 NA 12 CASSLGGTEACF TGTGCCAGCAGTTTAGGGGGAACTGAAGCTTGCTTT
NA TRBJ1-1 TRBV6-1 few 16 CASRPSLGLRNTEAFF TGTGCCAGCAGGCCTTCCTTAGGACTCAGGAACACTGAAGCTTTCTTT
NA TRBJ2-1 TRBV13 many 15 CASIISGRFYNEQFF TGTGCCAGCATCATAAGCGGACGATTCTACAATGAGCAGTTCTTC